The clone carrying this TCR beta chain was counted a few times. What it binds is unknown. The sample is drawn from a study of blood T cells in healthy people across ages. Study observations and caveats: Unknown CMV status may confound age-related changes in expanded clones. As age increased, TCR beta diversity per million T cells fell in a roughly linear fashion. Researchers said unsorted PBMCs prevented a conclusive naive versus antigen-experienced comparison.

The V segment lost 5 bases and the J segment 0 bases; nucleotides outside the gene matches: 15. CDR1 is SGHNT and CDR2 is YENEEA in the germline V gene. The CDR3 loop spans 20 amino acids. Sample-barcoded 5' priming and a J-beta primer mix drove a second PCR of about 7 to 11 cycles. Each CDR3 protein is one row after TCRdb ran MiXCR on the 5' RACE reads. Here the sample spans roughly 1.5 million distinct CDR3 sequences, 35% to 45% being singletons. Sequences were obtained from blood. The clonotype was recovered from a woman aged 18-29 years in good health. The V call is TRBV11-3, the J call TRBJ2-3, with 12 positions matching TRBD2. The CDR3: CASSEGGLAGLLGSTDTQYF. The CDR3 DNA reads as TGTGCCAGCAGCGAAGGTGGACTAGCGGGGCTTCTTGGCAGCACAGATACGCAGTATTTT.